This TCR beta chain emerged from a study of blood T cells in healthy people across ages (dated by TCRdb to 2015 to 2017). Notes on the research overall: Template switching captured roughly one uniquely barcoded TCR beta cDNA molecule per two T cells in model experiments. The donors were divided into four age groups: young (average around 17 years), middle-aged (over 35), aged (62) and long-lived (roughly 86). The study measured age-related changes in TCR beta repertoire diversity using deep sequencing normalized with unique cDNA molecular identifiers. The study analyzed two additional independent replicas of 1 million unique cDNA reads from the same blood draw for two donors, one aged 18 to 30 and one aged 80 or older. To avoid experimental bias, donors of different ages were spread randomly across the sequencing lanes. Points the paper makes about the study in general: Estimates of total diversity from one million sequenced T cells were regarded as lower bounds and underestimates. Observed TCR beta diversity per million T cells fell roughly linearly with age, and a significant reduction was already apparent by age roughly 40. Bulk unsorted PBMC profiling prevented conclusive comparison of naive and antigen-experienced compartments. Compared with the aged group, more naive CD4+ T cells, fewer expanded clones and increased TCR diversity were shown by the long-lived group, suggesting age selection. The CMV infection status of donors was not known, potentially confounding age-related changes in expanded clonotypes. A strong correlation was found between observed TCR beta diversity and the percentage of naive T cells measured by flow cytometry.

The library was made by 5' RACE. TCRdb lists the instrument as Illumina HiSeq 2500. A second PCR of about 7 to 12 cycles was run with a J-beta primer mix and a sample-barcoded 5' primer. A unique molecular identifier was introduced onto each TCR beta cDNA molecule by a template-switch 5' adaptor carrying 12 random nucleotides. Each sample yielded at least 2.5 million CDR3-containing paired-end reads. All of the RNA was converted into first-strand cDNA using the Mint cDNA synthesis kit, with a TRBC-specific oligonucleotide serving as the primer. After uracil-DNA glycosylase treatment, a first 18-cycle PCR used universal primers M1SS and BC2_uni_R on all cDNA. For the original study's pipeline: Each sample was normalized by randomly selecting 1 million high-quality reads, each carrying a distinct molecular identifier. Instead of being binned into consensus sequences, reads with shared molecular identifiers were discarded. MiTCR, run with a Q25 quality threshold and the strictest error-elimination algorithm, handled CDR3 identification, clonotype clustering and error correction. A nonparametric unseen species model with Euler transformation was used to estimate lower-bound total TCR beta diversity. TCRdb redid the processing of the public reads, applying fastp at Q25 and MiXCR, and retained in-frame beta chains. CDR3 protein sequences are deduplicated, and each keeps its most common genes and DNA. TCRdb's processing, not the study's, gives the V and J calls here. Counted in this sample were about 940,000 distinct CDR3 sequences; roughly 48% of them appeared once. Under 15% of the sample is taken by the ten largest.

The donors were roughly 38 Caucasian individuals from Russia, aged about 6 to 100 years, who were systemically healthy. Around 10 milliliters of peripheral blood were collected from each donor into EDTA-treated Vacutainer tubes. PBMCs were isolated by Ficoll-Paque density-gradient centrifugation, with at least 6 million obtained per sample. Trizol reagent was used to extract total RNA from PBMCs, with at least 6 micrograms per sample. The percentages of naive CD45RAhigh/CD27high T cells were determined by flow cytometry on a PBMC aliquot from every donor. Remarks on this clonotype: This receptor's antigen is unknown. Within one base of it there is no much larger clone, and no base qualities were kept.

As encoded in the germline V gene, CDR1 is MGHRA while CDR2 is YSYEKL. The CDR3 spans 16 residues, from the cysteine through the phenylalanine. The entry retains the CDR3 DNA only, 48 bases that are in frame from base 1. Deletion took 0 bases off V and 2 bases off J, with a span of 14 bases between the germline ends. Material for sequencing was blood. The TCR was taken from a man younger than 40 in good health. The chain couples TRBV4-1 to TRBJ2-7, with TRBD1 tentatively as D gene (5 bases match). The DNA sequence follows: TGCGCCAGCAGCCAAGATGGGGCATTAGGGGCCTACGAGCAGTACTTC. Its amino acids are CASSQDGALGAYEQYF.